This T cell receptor beta chain was retrieved from a study of shared clonotypes between healthy human individuals. It was CD45RO-negative cells, positively selected for CCR7, that made up naive CD8 cells, with terminally differentiated effector memory CD45RA+ cells excluded. Donors, healthy HIV-negative adults, lacked recent acute infections or vaccinations. A note on this clone: Its antigen is as yet unknown.

Whole-study findings and limits: Naive subsets tended to show greater estimated richness than memory subsets.

Several immunoSEQ plates held equal portions of the genomic DNA taken from each subset. Measured with immunoSEQ multiplex PCR; TCRdb has only the in-frame clones, and not every one. Among about 2,200,000 clones listed, just over 90% were seen once. V lost 6 bases, J lost 2 bases, and 6 bases stayed unmatched. Germline V gives CDR1 SNHLY, CDR2 FYNNEI. This CDR3 has 15 residues. This chain joins TRBV2 and TRBJ2-7, with 11 bases fitting TRBD2. The sequence came from a man aged 18 to 35 in good health. Some clones in this sample may be carry-over from other donors' samples. The sequenced sample consisted of naive CD8+ T cells from PBMCs. The CDR3 spells CASSGTSGLPYEQYF. DNA for the CDR3: TGTGCCAGCAGCGGGACTAGCGGTCTTCCCTACGAGCAGTACTTC.